This entry features one T cell receptor beta chain sequence. The antigen remains undetermined. Extraction of RNA preceded its reverse transcription into cDNA, which served as the sequencing template. TCRdb's table, derived via immunoSEQ multiplex PCR, lists solely in-frame clones and lacks some. Found here are some 170,000 clones, approximately 65% of them singletons; the top ten hold roughly an eighth. The sample is drawn from a study of CD8+ T cells in alopecia areata. Study overall: The drug, tofacitinib, lasted 6 to 18 months, followed by 6 months off drug. Study results and caveats: Lesional scalp, notably in alopecia totalis/universalis, had clonality above that of normal scalp.

Germline V gene sequence: CDR1 SGDLS, CDR2 YYNGEE. This CDR3 has 13 amino acids. V lost 5 bases to trimming and J lost 8 bases, with 11 bases between them. The rearrangement joins TRBV9 to TRBJ1-6, with no clear D. Sequenced here: CD8+ T cells sorted from blood, sampled at week 0. The TCR originated in a human donor with alopecia areata. The CDR3 sequence is CASREGFDSPLHF. The CDR3 DNA follows: TGTGCCAGCAGGGAGGGATTTGATTCACCCCTCCACTTT. The full variable domain, rest sourced from reference TRBV9 and TRBJ1-6, is DSGVTQTPKHLITATGQRVTLRCSPRSGDLSVYWYQQSLDQGLQFLIQYYNGEERAKGNILERFSAQQFPDLHSELNLSSLELGDSALYFCASREGFDSPLHFGNGTRLTVT.